This TCR beta chain was sequenced in a study of blood T cell repertoires in COVID-19. The wider study: Donors in the United States, Italy and Spain gave samples during acute or convalescent COVID-19. The cDNA or gDNA used as material had been derived from T cells, B-cell-depleted T cells, or PBMCs.

Seattle patients were enrolled while actively infected and followed longitudinally. J lost 4 bases, V lost 1 base, and 0 bases had no gene match. The CDR3 is 14 amino acids. Per the germline V gene, CDR1 is SNHLY and CDR2 is FYNNEI. Source study methods: Counts of nucleated cells, estimated from reference gene primer amplification, were obtained. Libraries were prepared by immunoSEQ multiplex PCR; TCRdb keeps only in-frame clonotypes and omits some of them. V, J and clone size reflect that table, while D and trimming were determined from the DNA. The table includes about 350,000 clones, more than 70% detected once.

The origin of this receptor is a woman in her 70s with COVID-19, enrolled during active disease. Sequenced material: peripheral blood. The chain couples TRBV2 to TRBJ2-4, with TRBD1 matching over 8 bases. The CDR3 DNA sequence: TGTGCCAGCAGTGAAGGGACAGGGAAAAACATTCAGTACTTC. This translates into CASSEGTGKNIQYF.